The 14 T cell receptor beta chains below all came from one sample that was sequenced in a study of T cells after yellow fever vaccination. TCRdb called the 5' RACE reads again in MiXCR, with one record for every CDR3 protein. The sample holds 30,000 to 35,000 distinct CDR3 sequences, around 7% seen once. Specimen: PBMCs, either bulk or a sorted T-cell subset (CD4+, CD8+, memory, or dextramer-sorted; not recorded which), collected on the day of the first yellow fever vaccination. These receptors were collected from a man between 18 and 29 years old who received the YFV17D yellow fever vaccine.

This clonotype was recorded at least ten times. V and J are TRBV7-2 and TRBJ2-3; D is possibly TRBD1 (6 bases). V shed 4 bases and J shed 11 bases, with 16 bases lying between them. CDR3 length equals 13 residues. The V gene's germline CDR1 is SGHTA and CDR2 FQGNSA. The DNA for the CDR3 is TGTGCCAGCAGCTCCATGGACAGTTCACGGCAGTATTTT. This sequence encodes CASSSMDSSRQYF.

This clonotype was recorded many times. This chain connects TRBV12-3 or TRBV12-4 to TRBJ1-1, with TRBD1 matching 8 bases. The V and J ends lost 6 bases and 3 bases, in that order; junction bases with no gene match: 9. The CDR3 runs 15 residues. The CDR3 sequence is CASRPGQGWDTEAFF. Written as DNA, the CDR3 is TGTGCCAGCAGACCCGGACAGGGCTGGGACACTGAAGCTTTCTTT.

This clonotype was counted many times. The J gene is TRBJ2-3, the V gene TRBV12-5; D uncertain. Germline V lookup: CDR1 LGHNT, CDR2 FRNRAP. This CDR3 spans 12 amino acids. V was trimmed by 6 bases and J by 6 bases, leaving 10 bases between them. The CDR3 loop is CASGHRPDTQYF. The CDR3 bases are TGTGCTAGTGGCCACCGGCCCGATACGCAGTATTTT.

This clonotype was recorded at least ten times. The gene calls are TRBV5-1 and TRBJ2-5; 7 bases match TRBD2. The CDR3 consists of 12 residues. V gave up 4 bases and J gave up 4 bases; unmatched junction bases: 1. The germline gives CDR1 SGHRS, CDR2 YFSETQ. The CDR3 sequence: CASSREGETQYF. As DNA, the CDR3 is TGCGCCAGCAGCAGGGAGGGAGAGACCCAGTACTTC.

The chain recombines TRBV5-4 with TRBJ2-3; D call uncertain. V was pared by 3 bases and J by 12 bases, with 20 bases between. The CDR3 has 14 residues. Per germline, CDR1 SGHNT and CDR2 YYREEE (reference sequence). The CDR3 DNA is TGTGCCAGCAGCTACCCAACTTGGCAAGGGCTCCAGTATTTT. Translation gives CASSYPTWQGLQYF.

This clonotype has ten or more counts. This sequence joins TRBV6-1 and TRBJ2-3; D call uncertain. The germline V gene encodes CDR1 MNHNS and CDR2 SASEGT. V was pared by 5 bases and J by 8 bases, with 14 bases between. This CDR3 spans 13 amino acids. CDR3 residues: CASSNPRWSTQYF. The CDR3 nucleotides are TGTGCCAGCAGTAATCCACGGTGGAGTACGCAGTATTTT.

With respect to this clonotype: A single base separates this from a much larger clone, so it may be a read error. The CDR3 sequence is CSVEGISKNVQYF. DNA for the CDR3: TGCAGCGTTGAAGGCATATCCAAAAACGTTCAGTACTTC. The rearrangement joins TRBV29-1 to TRBJ2-4; D remains unclear. The germline V gene has CDR1 SQVTM and CDR2 ANQGSEA. The CDR3 length is 13 residues.

As for this clonotype: A much larger clone lies a single base off, so this may be a read error. The rearrangement uses TRBV12-3 or TRBV12-4 and TRBJ2-5; TRBD2 matches at 8 bases. The CDR3 has 15 residues. The junction had 11 bases not matched to a gene; V was cut back by 6 bases and J by 5 bases. The CDR3 protein is CASRGKRGCWETQYF. CDR3 nucleotide sequence: TGTGCCAGCAGGGGGAAGCGGGGGTGCTGGGAGACCCAGTACTTC.

This clonotype has ten or more counts. This chain connects TRBV7-9 to TRBJ1-1, with 8 nucleotides matching TRBD1. J was trimmed by 5 bases and V by 3 bases; bases with no gene match: 5. The CDR3 consists of 14 residues. In germline, CDR1 is SEHNR, CDR2 FQNEAQ (reference sequence). This chain's CDR3 is CASSFQQGGTEAFF. The CDR3 DNA reads TGTGCCAGCAGCTTTCAACAGGGGGGGACTGAAGCTTTCTTT. The whole variable domain, remainder taken from reference TRBV7-9 and TRBJ1-1, is DTGVSQNPRHKITKRGQNVTFRCDPISEHNRLYWYRQTLGQGPEFLTYFQNEAQLEKSRLLSDRFSAERPKGSFSTLEIQRTEQGDSAMYLCASSFQQGGTEAFFGQGTRLTVV.

In this sample, this clonotype turned up many times. CDR3 sequence: CSAPWAGGPADTQYF. The CDR3 nucleotides are TGCAGTGCTCCCTGGGCGGGGGGGCCGGCAGATACGCAGTATTTT. This rearrangement joins TRBV20-1 to TRBJ2-3; 9 bases are shared with TRBD2. The V gene end was trimmed by 5 bases and the J gene end by 4 bases; junction bases not matched to a gene: 10. Germline assignment: CDR1 DFQATT and CDR2 SNEGSKA (reference sequence). This CDR3 is 15 amino acids long.

A few counts support this clonotype. CDR3 sequence: CASSLSPDRYGYTF. The CDR3 bases are TGTGCCAGCAGCTTATCTCCGGACAGATATGGCTACACCTTC. The V gene is TRBV7-3, the J gene TRBJ1-2; tentative D call: TRBD1 (6 bases). The length of the CDR3 is 14 residues. Germline V gene data show CDR1 as SGHTA and CDR2 as FQGTGA. The V and J ends lost 2 bases and 5 bases respectively, with 12 bases between them.

There are a few counts of this clonotype. V usage is TRBV29-1 and J usage is TRBJ2-7, with 11 nucleotides matching TRBD1. The V segment lost 4 bases and the J segment 3 bases; nucleotides outside the gene matches: 8. There are 15 residues in the CDR3. Germline V CDR1 and CDR2: SQVTM, ANQGSEA. In DNA form, the CDR3 reads TGCAGCGTTGTGTTCGGGACAGGGGGTTACTACGAGCAGTACTTC. Protein sequence: CSVVFGTGGYYEQYF.

This clonotype was recorded many times. This chain connects TRBV7-2 to TRBJ2-3; 8 bases map to TRBD2. The trim removed 5 bases at V and 0 bases at J, leaving 4 bases unmatched. The germline gives CDR1 SGHTA, CDR2 FQGNSA. This CDR3 contains 15 residues. The CDR3 nucleotides are TGTGCCAGCAGCCCTAGCGGGTATAGCACAGATACGCAGTATTTT. Residues: CASSPSGYSTDTQYF.

This clonotype was seen repeatedly, ten times or more. The gene calls are TRBV7-8 and TRBJ2-3, with 10 nucleotides matching TRBD2. Per germline, CDR1 SGHVS and CDR2 FQNEAQ. The CDR3 contains 16 residues. The ends lost 2 bases at V and 1 base at J; junction bases unmatched: 3. The CDR3 spells CASSLPSGGGTDTQYF. In nucleotides, the CDR3 is TGTGCCAGCAGCTTACCTAGCGGGGGTGGCACAGATACGCAGTATTTT.